The entry below gives a single T cell receptor beta chain sequence along with its context. The sample belongs to a study of shared clonotypes between healthy human individuals. The protocol was immunoSEQ multiplex PCR, while the TCRdb copy is restricted to in-frame clones and leaves out a portion. The sample records about 1 million clones, around 75% being singletons. The source material was memory CD4+ T cells sorted from blood. The subset was: CD45RA-negative fraction. The receptor comes from a man aged 18 to 30 in good health.

In DNA form, the CDR3 reads TGCGCCAGCAGTGCTGGGAGACAAGAGACCCAGTACTTC. Its protein is CASSAGRQETQYF. This sequence joins TRBV10-1 and TRBJ2-5, with a possible D match to TRBD2 (5 bases). The CDR3 consists of 13 residues. V gave up 4 bases and J gave up 2 bases, with 8 bases separating them. Germline-derived CDR1 and CDR2 are WNHNN and SYGVQD (reference sequence).